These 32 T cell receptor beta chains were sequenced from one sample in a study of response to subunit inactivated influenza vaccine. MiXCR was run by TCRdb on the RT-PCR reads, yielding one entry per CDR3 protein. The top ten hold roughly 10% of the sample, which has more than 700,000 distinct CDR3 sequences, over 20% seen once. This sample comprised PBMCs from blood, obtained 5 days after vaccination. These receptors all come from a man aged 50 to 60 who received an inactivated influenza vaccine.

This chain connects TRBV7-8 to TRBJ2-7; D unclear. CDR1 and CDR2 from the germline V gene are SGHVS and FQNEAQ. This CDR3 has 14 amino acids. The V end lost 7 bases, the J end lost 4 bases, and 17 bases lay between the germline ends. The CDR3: CASTQGSTRYEQYF. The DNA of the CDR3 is TGTGCCAGCACTCAAGGTAGCACGCGGTACGAGCAGTACTTC. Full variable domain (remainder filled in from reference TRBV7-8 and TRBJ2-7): GAGVSQSPRYKVAKRGQDVALRCDPISGHVSLFWYQQALGQGPEFLTYFQNEAQLDKSGLPSDRFFAERPEGSVSTLKIQRTQQEDSAVYLCASTQGSTRYEQYFGPGTRLTVT.

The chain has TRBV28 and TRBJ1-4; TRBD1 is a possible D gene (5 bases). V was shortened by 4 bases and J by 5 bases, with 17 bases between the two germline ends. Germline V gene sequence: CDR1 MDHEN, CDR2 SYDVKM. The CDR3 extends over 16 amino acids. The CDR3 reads CASSSVAGGWNEKLFF. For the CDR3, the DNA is TGTGCCAGCAGTTCCGTCGCCGGGGGGTGGAATGAAAAACTGTTTTTT.

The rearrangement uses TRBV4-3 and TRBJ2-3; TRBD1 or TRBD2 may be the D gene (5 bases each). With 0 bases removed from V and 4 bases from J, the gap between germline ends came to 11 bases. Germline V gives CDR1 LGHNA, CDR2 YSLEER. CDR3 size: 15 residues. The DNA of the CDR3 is TGCGCCAGCAGCCAAGATCTGGGGGTATCAGATACGCAGTATTTT. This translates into CASSQDLGVSDTQYF.

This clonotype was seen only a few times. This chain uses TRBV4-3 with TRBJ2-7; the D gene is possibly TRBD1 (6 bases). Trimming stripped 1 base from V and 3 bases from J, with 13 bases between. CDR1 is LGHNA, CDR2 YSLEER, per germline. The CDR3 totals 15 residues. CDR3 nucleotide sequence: TGCGCCAGCAGCCAAGTCCCAGAGGGGGACTACGAGCAGTACTTC. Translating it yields CASSQVPEGDYEQYF.

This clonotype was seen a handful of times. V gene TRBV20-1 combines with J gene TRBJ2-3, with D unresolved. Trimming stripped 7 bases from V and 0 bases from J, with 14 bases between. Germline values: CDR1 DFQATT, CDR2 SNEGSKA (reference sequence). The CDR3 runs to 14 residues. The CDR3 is CSGNDPTSTDTQYF. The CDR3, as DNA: TGCAGTGGGAATGACCCGACTAGCACAGATACGCAGTATTTT.

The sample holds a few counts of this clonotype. The CDR3 nucleotides read TGTGCCAGCTCACCACCGTCCGTGAACATTCAGTACTTC. It codes for CASSPPSVNIQYF. The chain joins TRBV18 to TRBJ2-4; D not certain. Germline lookup yields CDR1 KGHSH and CDR2 LQKENI. The CDR3 totals 13 residues. The V end lost 0 bases, the J end lost 7 bases, and 7 bases lay between the germline ends.

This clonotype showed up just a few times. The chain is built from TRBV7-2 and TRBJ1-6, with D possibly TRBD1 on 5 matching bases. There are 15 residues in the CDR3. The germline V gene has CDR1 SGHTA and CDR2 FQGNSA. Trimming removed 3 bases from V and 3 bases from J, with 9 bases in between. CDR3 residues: CASSFTTVYNSPLHF. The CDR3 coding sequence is TGTGCCAGCAGCTTCACGACAGTCTATAATTCACCCCTCCACTTT. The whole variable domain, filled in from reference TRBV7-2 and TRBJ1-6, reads GAGVSQSPSNKVTEKGKDVELRCDPISGHTALYWYRQSLGQGLEFLIYFQGNSAPDKSGLPSDRFSAERTGGSVSTLTIQRTQQEDSAVYLCASSFTTVYNSPLHFGNGTRLTVT.

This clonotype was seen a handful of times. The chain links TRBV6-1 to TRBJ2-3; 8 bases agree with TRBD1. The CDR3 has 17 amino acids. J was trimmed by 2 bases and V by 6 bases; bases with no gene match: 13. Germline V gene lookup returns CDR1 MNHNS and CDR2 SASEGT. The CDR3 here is CASSSKGDRTITDTQYF. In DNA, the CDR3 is TGTGCCAGCAGCTCGAAAGGGGACAGGACCATCACAGATACGCAGTATTTT.

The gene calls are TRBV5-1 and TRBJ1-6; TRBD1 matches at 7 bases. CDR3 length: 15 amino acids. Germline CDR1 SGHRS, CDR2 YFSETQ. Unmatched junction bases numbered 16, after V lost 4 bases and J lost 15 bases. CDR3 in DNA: TGCGCCAGCAGCCCCAGGGGGACGGAAGAGGATCTCCTCCACTTT. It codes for CASSPRGTEEDLLHF.

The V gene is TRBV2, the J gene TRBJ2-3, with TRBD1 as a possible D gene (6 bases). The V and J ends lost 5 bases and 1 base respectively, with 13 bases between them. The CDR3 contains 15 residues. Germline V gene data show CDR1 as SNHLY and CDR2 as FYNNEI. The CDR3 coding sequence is TGTGCCAGCAGTTACAGGGAATGGGGCACAGATACGCAGTATTTT. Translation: CASSYREWGTDTQYF.

The CDR3 coding sequence is TGCAGTGCCCAGTGGGGCTGGGGGAATGAAAAACTGTTTTTT. This translates into CSAQWGWGNEKLFF. This chain connects TRBV20-1 to TRBJ1-4; D is possibly TRBD1 (5 bases). The ends were cut back, 6 bases at V and 5 bases at J, with 16 bases in the middle. The CDR3 has 14 amino acids. Germline V gene sequence: CDR1 DFQATT, CDR2 SNEGSKA (reference sequence).

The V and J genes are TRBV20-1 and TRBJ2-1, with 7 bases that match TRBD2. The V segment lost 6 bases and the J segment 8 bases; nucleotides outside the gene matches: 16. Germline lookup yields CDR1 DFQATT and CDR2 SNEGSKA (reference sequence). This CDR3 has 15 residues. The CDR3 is CSARPGLVVGDEQFF. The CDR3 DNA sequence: TGCAGTGCACGACCCGGACTAGTCGTCGGCGATGAGCAGTTCTTC.

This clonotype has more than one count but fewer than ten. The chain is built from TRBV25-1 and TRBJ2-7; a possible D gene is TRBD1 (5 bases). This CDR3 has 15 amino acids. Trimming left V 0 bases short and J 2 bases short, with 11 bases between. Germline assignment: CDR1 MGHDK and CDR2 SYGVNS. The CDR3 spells CASSEYFAGTYEQYF. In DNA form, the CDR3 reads TGTGCCAGCAGTGAATACTTTGCAGGGACCTACGAGCAGTACTTC.

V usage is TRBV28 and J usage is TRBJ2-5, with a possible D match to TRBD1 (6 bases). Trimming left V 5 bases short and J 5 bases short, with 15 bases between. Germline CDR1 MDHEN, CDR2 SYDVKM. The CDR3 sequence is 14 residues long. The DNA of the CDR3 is TGTGCCAGCAGTCCAGTTTCCCAGGGGGAGACCCAGTACTTC. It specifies CASSPVSQGETQYF.

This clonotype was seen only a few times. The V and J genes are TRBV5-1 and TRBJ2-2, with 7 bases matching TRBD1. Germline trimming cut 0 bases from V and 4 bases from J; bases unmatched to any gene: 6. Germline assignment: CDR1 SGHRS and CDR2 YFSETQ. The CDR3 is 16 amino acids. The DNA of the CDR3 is TGCGCCAGCAGCTTGGAGGGGGCCCCGAGCACCGGGGAGCTGTTTTTT. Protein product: CASSLEGAPSTGELFF.

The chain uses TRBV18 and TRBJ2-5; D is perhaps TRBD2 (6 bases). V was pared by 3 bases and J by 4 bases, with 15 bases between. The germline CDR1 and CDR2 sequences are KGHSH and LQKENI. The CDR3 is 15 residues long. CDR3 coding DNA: TGTGCCAGCTCACCGGGGCGGGGCGAGGGAGAGACCCAGTACTTC. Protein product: CASSPGRGEGETQYF.

The CDR3 coding sequence is TGTGCCAGCAGCAGCGAGCGGCAGACGGGCGGCCAGCCCCAGCATTTT. Protein product: CASSSERQTGGQPQHF. The chain links TRBV7-8 to TRBJ1-5, with D unclear. The CDR3 spans 16 residues. V was pared by 5 bases and J by 7 bases, with 21 bases between. The germline V gene encodes CDR1 SGHVS and CDR2 FQNEAQ.

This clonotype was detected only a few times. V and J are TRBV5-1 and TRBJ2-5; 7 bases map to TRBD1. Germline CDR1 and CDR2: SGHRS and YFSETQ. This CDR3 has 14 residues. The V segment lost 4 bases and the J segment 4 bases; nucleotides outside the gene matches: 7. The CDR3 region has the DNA TGCGCCAGCAGCCTGGGACAGAGTGCAGAGACCCAGTACTTC. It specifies CASSLGQSAETQYF.

CDR3 in DNA: TGCGCCAGCAGCTTAGGCGACGCCGGAAACACCATATATTTT. This gives the protein CASSLGDAGNTIYF. The chain recombines TRBV5-1 with TRBJ1-3; D gene unclear. The CDR3 loop spans 14 amino acids. Per the germline V gene, CDR1 is SGHRS and CDR2 is YFSETQ. V was clipped by 2 bases and J by 4 bases, with 10 bases between them.

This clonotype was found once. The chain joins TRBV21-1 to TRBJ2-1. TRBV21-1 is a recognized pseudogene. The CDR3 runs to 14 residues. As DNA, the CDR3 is TGTGCCAGCAGCAAAGTCCGTCGGGGCAATGAGCAGTTCTTC. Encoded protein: CASSKVRRGNEQFF.

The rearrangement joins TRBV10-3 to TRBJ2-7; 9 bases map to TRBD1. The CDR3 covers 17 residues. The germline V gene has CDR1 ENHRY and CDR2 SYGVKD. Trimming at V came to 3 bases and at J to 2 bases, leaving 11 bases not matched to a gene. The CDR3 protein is CAISDPNYGQGTYEQYF. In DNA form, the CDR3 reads TGTGCCATCAGTGACCCCAACTATGGACAGGGGACCTACGAGCAGTACTTC.

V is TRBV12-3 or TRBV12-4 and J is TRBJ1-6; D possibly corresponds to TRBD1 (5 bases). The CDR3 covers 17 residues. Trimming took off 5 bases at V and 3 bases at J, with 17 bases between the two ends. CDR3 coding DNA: TGTGCCAGCAGTGGAAGTACGGGAGGGGACTATAATTCACCCCTCCACTTT. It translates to CASSGSTGGDYNSPLHF.

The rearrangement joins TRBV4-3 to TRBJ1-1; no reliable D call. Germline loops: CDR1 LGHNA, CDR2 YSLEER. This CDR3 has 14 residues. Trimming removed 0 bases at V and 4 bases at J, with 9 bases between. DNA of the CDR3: TGCGCCAGCAGCCAAGAAACTCTCTCCACTGAAGCTTTCTTT. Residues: CASSQETLSTEAFF.

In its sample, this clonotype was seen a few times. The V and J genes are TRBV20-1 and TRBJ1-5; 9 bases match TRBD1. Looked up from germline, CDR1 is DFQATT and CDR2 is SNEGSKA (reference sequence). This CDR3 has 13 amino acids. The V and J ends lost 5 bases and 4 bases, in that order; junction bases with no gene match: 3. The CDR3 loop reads CSAGTGNNQPQHF. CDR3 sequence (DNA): TGCAGTGCTGGGACAGGGAATAATCAGCCCCAGCATTTT.

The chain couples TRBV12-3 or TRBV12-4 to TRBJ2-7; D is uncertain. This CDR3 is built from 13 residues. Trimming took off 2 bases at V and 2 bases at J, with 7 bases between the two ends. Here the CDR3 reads CASSLTPTYEQYF. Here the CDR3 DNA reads TGTGCCAGCAGTTTAACTCCAACCTACGAGCAGTACTTC.

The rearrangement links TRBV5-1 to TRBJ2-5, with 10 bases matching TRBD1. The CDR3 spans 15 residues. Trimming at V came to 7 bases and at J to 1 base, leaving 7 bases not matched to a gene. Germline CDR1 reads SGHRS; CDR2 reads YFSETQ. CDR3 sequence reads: CASGSGQGLQETQYF. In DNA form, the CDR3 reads TGCGCCAGCGGGTCGGGACAGGGGCTCCAAGAGACCCAGTACTTC. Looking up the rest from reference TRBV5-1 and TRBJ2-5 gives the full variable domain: KAGVTQTPRYLIKTRGQQVTLSCSPISGHRSVSWYQQTPGQGLQFLFEYFSETQRNKGNFPGRFSGRQFSNSRSEMNVSTLELGDSALYLCASGSGQGLQETQYFGPGTRLLVL.

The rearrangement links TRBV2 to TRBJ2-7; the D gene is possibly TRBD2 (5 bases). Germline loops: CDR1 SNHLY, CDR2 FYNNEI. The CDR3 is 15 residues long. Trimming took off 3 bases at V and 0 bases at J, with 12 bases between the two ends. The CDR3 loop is CASSDFGESSYEQYF. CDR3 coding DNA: TGTGCCAGCAGTGATTTCGGGGAGAGCTCCTACGAGCAGTACTTC.

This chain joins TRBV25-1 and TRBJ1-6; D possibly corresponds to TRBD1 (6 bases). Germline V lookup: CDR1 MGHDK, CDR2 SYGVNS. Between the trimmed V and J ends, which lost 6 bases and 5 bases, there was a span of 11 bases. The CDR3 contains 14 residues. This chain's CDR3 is CASSQGGDNSPLHF. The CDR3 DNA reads TGTGCCAGCAGCCAAGGGGGAGATAATTCACCCCTCCACTTT.

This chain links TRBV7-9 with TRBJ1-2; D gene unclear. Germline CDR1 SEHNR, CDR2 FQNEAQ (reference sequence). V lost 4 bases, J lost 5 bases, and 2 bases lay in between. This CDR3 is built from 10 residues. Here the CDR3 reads CASSYYGYTF. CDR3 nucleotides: TGTGCCAGCAGCTATTATGGCTACACCTTC.

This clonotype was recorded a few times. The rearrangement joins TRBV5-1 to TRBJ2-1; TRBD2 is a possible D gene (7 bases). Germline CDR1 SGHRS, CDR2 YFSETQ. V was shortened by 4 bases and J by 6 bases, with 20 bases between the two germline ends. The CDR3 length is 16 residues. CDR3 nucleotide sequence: TGCGCCAGCAGCGGGACACCGGGACTATCGGTCAATGAGCAGTTCTTC. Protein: CASSGTPGLSVNEQFF. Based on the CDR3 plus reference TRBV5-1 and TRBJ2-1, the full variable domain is KAGVTQTPRYLIKTRGQQVTLSCSPISGHRSVSWYQQTPGQGLQFLFEYFSETQRNKGNFPGRFSGRQFSNSRSEMNVSTLELGDSALYLCASSGTPGLSVNEQFFGPGTRLTVL.

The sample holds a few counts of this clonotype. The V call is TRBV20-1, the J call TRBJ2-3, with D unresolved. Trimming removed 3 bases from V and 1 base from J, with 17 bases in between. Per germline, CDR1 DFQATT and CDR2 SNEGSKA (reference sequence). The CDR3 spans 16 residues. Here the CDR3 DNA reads TGCAGTGCTAGTCGTGGTAGACCCGAGGGCACAGATACGCAGTATTTT. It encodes CSASRGRPEGTDTQYF.

The CDR3 nucleotides read TGTGCCAGCAGCTCCTCCCGGGCTAGCGGGAGTATCGGGGGCTCCTACAATGAGCAGTTCTTC. Protein product: CASSSSRASGSIGGSYNEQFF. The chain is built from TRBV11-1 and TRBJ2-1; 10 bases match TRBD2. Trimming took 4 bases from V and 0 from J; bases not matched to a gene: 18. This CDR3 has 21 amino acids. CDR1 SGHAT and CDR2 FQDESV come from the germline V gene (reference sequence).